The clone carrying this T cell receptor beta chain was counted once. One junction end does not reproduce the germline sequence, and a read error may be involved. The CDR3 contains 13 residues. Germline loops: CDR1 SNHLY, CDR2 FYNNEI. These data originate in a study of blood T cell repertoires in COVID-19. Across the whole study: The cDNA or gDNA used as material had been derived from T cells, B-cell-depleted T cells, or PBMCs.

Repertoires were generated with immunoSEQ multiplex PCR, while TCRdb's copy carries only in-frame clones and drops some. The sample carries fewer than 200,000 clones, roughly 90% recorded once. This clonotype was sampled from a man younger than 30 with COVID-19, enrolled during active disease. The V call is TRBV2, the J call TRBJ1-4; D remains unclear. Input material: peripheral blood. This CDR3 reads CASYVGVGEKLLF. CDR3 coding DNA: TGTGCCAGCTACGTCGGGGTTGGGGAAAAACTGCTTTTT.